This T cell receptor (beta chain) stems from a study of T-cell reconstitution after alpha-beta-depleted transplantation in children. General observations from the study: T-cell counts and diversity were attributed mostly to newly produced T cells one year after transplant. Expanded clones from the graft, numbering several hundred, reportedly supplied alpha-beta T cells about two months after transplant.

This clonotype was recorded at least ten times. Its antigen is currently unknown. The library targeted TCRbeta and was prepared with unique molecular identifiers. TCRdb itself ran the PCR reads through MiXCR, one entry per CDR3 protein. The data contain just under 250,000 distinct CDR3 sequences, roughly 23% of them seen just once; the ten biggest clones take up about 2.8%. CDR1 is SNHLY, CDR2 FYNNEI, per germline. There are 13 residues in the CDR3. V was clipped by 11 bases and J by 4 bases; unmatched bases: 8. The V call is TRBV2, the J call TRBJ1-2; 9 bases are a match to TRBD1. Sequenced material: PBMCs, taken before TCRalphabeta/CD19-depleted stem cell transplant. The source is a girl aged 2-10 years with Fanconi anemia, due to receive a stem cell transplant. The CDR3, as DNA: TGTGCCGGAATACAGGGGGCGGGCTATGGCTACACCTTC. Its translation is CAGIQGAGYGYTF.